This T cell receptor beta chain is from a study of radiation and T cells in renal cell carcinoma. Using immunoSEQ multiplex PCR, the repertoire was profiled, and TCRdb retains in-frame clones only, with some absent. The repertoire includes 100,000 or so clones, approximately 86% of them detected once, and 7% to 9% sits in the top ten. Germline V gene lookup returns CDR1 LNHDA and CDR2 SQIVND (reference sequence). This CDR3 is built from 15 residues. The J segment lost 7 bases and the V segment lost 2 bases, leaving 10 bases of the junction unmatched. The time point was: baseline pretreatment blood. Indicated treatment: 15 Gy SBRT to primary tumor, nephrectomy 4 weeks later.

This sequence joins TRBV19 and TRBJ1-2; the match to TRBD1 covers 7 bases. The sequence was collected from a man in his forties or fifties with renal cell carcinoma. This material consisted of blood, taken from a patient whose treatment included radiotherapy and nephrectomy. CDR3 residues: CASSITPAGGVGYTF. The CDR3 region has the DNA TGTGCCAGTAGTATAACTCCCGCAGGGGGAGTTGGCTACACCTTC.